Presented here are 18 T cell receptor beta chains from one specimen sequenced in a study of T cell changes during pregnancy in multiple sclerosis. Sequenced by immunoSEQ multiplex PCR; TCRdb stores in-frame clones only, minus some. The table records tens of thousands of clones, more than 80% of them present only once. The specimen comprised CD4+ T cells from peripheral blood mononuclear cells, sampled before pregnancy. These receptors were collected from a female donor with multiple sclerosis, enrolled in a pregnancy study.

The gene calls are TRBV19 and TRBJ2-2; 9 bases align to TRBD2. Trimming took 4 bases from V and 6 from J; bases not matched to a gene: 12. CDR3 size: 17 residues. Germline CDR1 LNHDA, CDR2 SQIVND (reference sequence). This CDR3 is CASSTGLAYRWAGELFF. In DNA form, the CDR3 reads TGTGCCAGTAGTACAGGACTAGCGTACCGGTGGGCCGGGGAGCTGTTTTTT.

The chain has TRBV27 and TRBJ1-5; 8 bases map to TRBD1. The germline CDR1 and CDR2 sequences are MNHEY and SMNVEV (reference sequence). This CDR3 comprises 15 residues. Trimming cost V 5 bases and J 2 bases; bases outside gene matches: 5. This CDR3 reads CASSITGQGNQPQHF. The CDR3 bases are TGTGCCAGCAGTATTACGGGACAGGGCAATCAGCCCCAGCATTTT.

The rearrangement uses TRBV27 and TRBJ1-4; 7 nucleotides align to TRBD1. Germline trimming cut 6 bases from V and 5 bases from J; bases unmatched to any gene: 9. CDR3 length equals 15 residues. Germline loops: CDR1 MNHEY, CDR2 SMNVEV (reference sequence). Here the CDR3 reads CASRGRDSSNEKLFF. The CDR3 DNA reads TGTGCCAGCAGGGGTCGGGACAGCTCAAATGAAAAACTGTTTTTT.

This sequence joins TRBV10-1 and TRBJ2-3; 8 bases line up with TRBD2. The CDR3 contains 15 residues. Trimming at V came to 3 bases and at J to 3 bases, leaving 5 bases not matched to a gene. The germline gives CDR1 WNHNN, CDR2 SYGVQD (reference sequence). The DNA for the CDR3 is TGCGCCAGCAGTGACCCCCGGGAGGGGACAGATACGCAGTATTTT. Its translation is CASSDPREGTDTQYF.

The rearrangement joins TRBV5-6 to TRBJ1-5; D remains unclear. The V end lost 3 bases, the J end lost 7 bases, and 17 bases lay between the germline ends. This CDR3 contains 15 residues. CDR1 is SGHDT and CDR2 is YYEEEE in the germline V gene. The CDR3 sequence is CASSSTPGIGQPQHF. The CDR3 DNA is TGTGCCAGCAGCTCTACCCCGGGAATAGGGCAGCCCCAGCATTTT. The full variable domain, completed using reference TRBV5-6 and TRBJ1-5, is DAGVTQSPTHLIKTRGQQVTLRCSPKSGHDTVSWYQQALGQGPQFIFQYYEEEERQRGNFPDRFSGHQFPNYSSELNVNALLLGDSALYLCASSSTPGIGQPQHFGDGTRLSIL.

In its sample, this clone was seen a few times. The chain uses TRBV30 and TRBJ2-2; 8 bases are a match to TRBD1. Germline lookup yields CDR1 GTSNPN and CDR2 SVGIG (reference sequence). The length of the CDR3 is 15 residues. Trimming cost V 4 bases and J 2 bases; bases outside gene matches: 6. The CDR3 coding sequence is TGTGCCTGGAATAGGGACAGGAGAAACACCGGGGAGCTGTTTTTT. It yields the protein CAWNRDRRNTGELFF.

The genes are TRBV28 and TRBJ1-5, with unresolved D. Germline V CDR1 and CDR2: MDHEN, SYDVKM. CDR3 length equals 16 residues. V was clipped by 3 bases and J by 4 bases, with 16 bases between them. For the CDR3, the DNA is TGTGCCAGCAGTTTCCATGGGTGGGCACTTAATCAGCCCCAGCATTTT. Its protein product is CASSFHGWALNQPQHF.

The V and J genes are TRBV15 and TRBJ2-1, with D tentatively TRBD1 (7 bases). The ends were cut back, 0 bases at V and 4 bases at J, with 16 bases in the middle. The CDR3 loop spans 17 amino acids. Germline values: CDR1 LNHNV, CDR2 YYDKDF (reference sequence). CDR3 DNA: TGTGCCACCAGCAGAGATCACCAGGGGGGATATTACAATGAGCAGTTCTTC. This encodes CATSRDHQGGYYNEQFF.

The chain has TRBV6-1 and TRBJ1-5; D remains ambiguous. The CDR3 is 16 amino acids. CDR1 and CDR2 from the germline V gene are MNHNS and SASEGT. Between the trimmed V and J ends, which lost 0 bases and 2 bases, there was a span of 11 bases. This CDR3 is CASSEAWGGGNQPQHF. The CDR3 bases are TGTGCCAGCAGTGAAGCTTGGGGAGGCGGCAATCAGCCCCAGCATTTT.

This chain joins TRBV19 and TRBJ2-5; 7 nucleotides agree with TRBD2. The junction had 4 bases not matched to a gene; V was cut back by 11 bases and J by 1 base. CDR1 and CDR2 from the germline V gene are LNHDA and SQIVND (reference sequence). The CDR3 spans 12 residues. The CDR3 loop reads CASGRAQETQYF. CDR3 nucleotides: TGTGCCTCAGGGAGGGCCCAAGAGACCCAGTACTTC.

The rearrangement links TRBV30 to TRBJ2-7; the match to TRBD2 covers 11 bases. Germline CDR1 is GTSNPN and CDR2 is SVGIG (reference sequence). The trim removed 3 bases at V and 7 bases at J, leaving 5 bases unmatched. The CDR3 consists of 13 residues. CDR3 DNA sequence: TGTGCCTGGAGACTAGCGGGGGCTCGGGAGCAGTACTTC. The encoded protein is CAWRLAGAREQYF.

This chain joins TRBV6-5 and TRBJ1-3; D is possibly TRBD1 (6 bases). The CDR3 spans 16 residues. The germline V and J ends were trimmed by 6 bases and 6 bases, with 21 bases remaining between them. Per the germline V gene, CDR1 is MNHEY and CDR2 is SVGAGI. CDR3 nucleotides: TGTGCCAGCAGCTACACAGTGGGGGCCGGTCCAAACACCATATATTTT. Amino acids: CASSYTVGAGPNTIYF.

DNA for the CDR3: TGTGCCAGCAGTGAAGTCCAGGGAGAGACCCAGTACTTC. It specifies CASSEVQGETQYF. The rearrangement links TRBV6-1 to TRBJ2-5; tentatively, D is TRBD1 (5 bases). Per germline, CDR1 MNHNS and CDR2 SASEGT. The CDR3 is 13 amino acids. V dropped 1 base and J dropped 4 bases, with 7 bases sitting between them.

For the CDR3, the DNA is TGTGCCAGCAGTTCCGACCCTAGCAGCTACGAGCAGTACTTC. This translates into CASSSDPSSYEQYF. The chain couples TRBV6-5 to TRBJ2-7; TRBD2 is a possible D gene (5 bases). Trimming took off 4 bases at V and 3 bases at J, with 13 bases between the two ends. The CDR3 is 14 amino acids. Looked up from germline, CDR1 is MNHEY and CDR2 is SVGAGI.

The V gene is TRBV19, the J gene TRBJ2-1; 7 bases are a match to TRBD2. The germline V gene has CDR1 LNHDA and CDR2 SQIVND (reference sequence). The CDR3 is 15 residues long. Trimming took 5 bases from V and 3 from J; bases not matched to a gene: 7. CDR3 residues: CASSWGVAGYNEQFF. DNA for the CDR3: TGTGCCAGTAGTTGGGGGGTAGCGGGCTACAATGAGCAGTTCTTC.

The chain couples TRBV6-1 to TRBJ2-7, with D uncertain. CDR1 is MNHNS, CDR2 SASEGT, per germline. The CDR3 length is 12 residues. V lost 2 bases, J lost 1 base, and 3 bases lay in between. This chain's CDR3 is CASSEQSYEQYF. The CDR3 nucleotides are TGTGCCAGCAGTGAACAGTCCTACGAGCAGTACTTC.

This clone occurred a few times. This CDR3 is CASSMTGFNTEAFF. The CDR3 coding sequence is TGTGCCAGCAGCATGACAGGCTTCAACACTGAAGCTTTCTTT. The chain is built from TRBV7-3 and TRBJ1-1; tentative D call: TRBD1 (6 bases). V lost 5 bases and J 2 bases, leaving 12 bases between the germline ends. The CDR3 totals 14 residues. In germline, CDR1 is SGHTA, CDR2 FQGTGA.

The chain has TRBV7-2 and TRBJ2-2, with D maybe TRBD1 (5 bases). Germline lookup yields CDR1 SGHTA and CDR2 FQGNSA. Trimming stripped 5 bases from V and 2 bases from J, with 9 bases between. The CDR3 is 14 amino acids. The CDR3, as DNA: TGTGCCAGCAGCCACGACAGTAACACCGGGGAGCTGTTTTTT. Encoded protein: CASSHDSNTGELFF. The variable domain in full, completed from reference TRBV7-2 and TRBJ2-2, reads GAGVSQSPSNKVTEKGKDVELRCDPISGHTALYWYRQSLGQGLEFLIYFQGNSAPDKSGLPSDRFSAERTGGSVSTLTIQRTQQEDSAVYLCASSHDSNTGELFFGEGSRLTVL.